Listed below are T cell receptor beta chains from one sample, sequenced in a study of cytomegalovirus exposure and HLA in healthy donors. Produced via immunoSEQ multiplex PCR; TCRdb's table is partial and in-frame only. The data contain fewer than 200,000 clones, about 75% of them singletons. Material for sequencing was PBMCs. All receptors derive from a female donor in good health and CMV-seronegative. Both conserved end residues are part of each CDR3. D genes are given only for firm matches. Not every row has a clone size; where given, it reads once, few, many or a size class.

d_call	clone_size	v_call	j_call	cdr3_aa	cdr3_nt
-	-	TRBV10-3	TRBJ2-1	CAISESRVLGEQFF	TGTGCCATCAGTGAGTCCCGGGTTCTGGGTGAGCAGTTCTTC
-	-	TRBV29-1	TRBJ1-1	CSVEPTTGKVMNTEAFF	TGCAGCGTTGAACCTACTACAGGGAAGGTGATGAACACTGAAGCTTTCTTT
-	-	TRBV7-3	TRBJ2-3	CASSPHMGGLSTDTQYF	TGTGCCAGCAGCCCACACATGGGGGGACTGTCCACAGATACGCAGTATTTT
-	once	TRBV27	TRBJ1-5	CASSFIGSGSPQHF	TGTGCCAGCAGTTTTATCGGGTCGGGATCGCCCCAGCATTTT
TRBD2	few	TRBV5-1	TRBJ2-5	CASSFGGQETQYF	TGCGCCAGCAGCTTCGGGGGGCAAGAGACCCAGTACTTC
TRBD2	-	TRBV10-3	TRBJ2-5	CAISVGREGTQYF	TGTGCCATCAGTGTAGGGCGGGAGGGGACCCAGTACTTC
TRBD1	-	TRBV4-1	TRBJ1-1	CASSQRNLAGTGGTEAFF	TGCGCCAGCAGCCAACGGAATTTAGCCGGGACAGGGGGGACTGAAGCTTTCTTT
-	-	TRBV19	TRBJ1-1	CASSSGNTEAFF	TGTGCCAGTAGTAGCGGCAACACTGAAGCTTTCTTT
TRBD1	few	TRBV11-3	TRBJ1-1	CASSFTGGTEAFF	TGTGCCAGCAGCTTCACAGGGGGCACTGAAGCTTTCTTT
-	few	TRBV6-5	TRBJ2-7	CASSDGAEDEQYF	TGTGCCAGCAGTGACGGTGCGGAGGACGAGCAGTACTTC
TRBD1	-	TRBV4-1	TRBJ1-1	CASSPAQGASTEAFF	TGCGCCAGCAGCCCCGCCCAGGGGGCATCAACTGAAGCTTTCTTT
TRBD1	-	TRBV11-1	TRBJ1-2	CASSWTTGGDGYTF	TGTGCCAGCAGCTGGACGACAGGGGGAGATGGCTACACCTTC
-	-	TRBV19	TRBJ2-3	CASRKTGDSTDTQYF	TGTGCCAGTAGGAAAACAGGGGACTCCACAGATACGCAGTATTTT
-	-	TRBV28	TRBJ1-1	CASSTRKTGNTEAFF	TGTGCCAGCAGTACTAGAAAGACAGGGAACACTGAAGCTTTCTTT
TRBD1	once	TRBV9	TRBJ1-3	CASSVGGQGGNTIYF	TGTGCCAGCAGCGTAGGGGGACAGGGAGGAAACACCATATATTTT
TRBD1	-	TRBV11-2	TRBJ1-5	CASSLDRGLHQPQHF	TGTGCCAGCAGCTTGGACAGGGGGCTTCACCAGCCCCAGCATTTT
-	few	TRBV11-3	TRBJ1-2	CASSSRGGAGYTF	TGTGCCAGCAGCTCCAGAGGAGGGGCTGGCTACACCTTC
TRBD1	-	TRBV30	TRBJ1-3	CAWNSIRDRAGNTIYF	TGTGCCTGGAACTCCATTCGGGACAGGGCCGGAAACACCATATATTTT
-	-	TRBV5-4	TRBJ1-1	CASRVGTEAFF	TGTGCCAGCAGGGTGGGGACAGAAGCTTTCTTT
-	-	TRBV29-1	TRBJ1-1	CSVEDDRRLNTEAFF	TGCAGCGTTGAAGATGATCGCAGGCTGAACACTGAAGCTTTCTTT
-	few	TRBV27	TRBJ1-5	CASSWGGNQPQHF	TGTGCCAGCAGTTGGGGCGGCAATCAGCCCCAGCATTTT
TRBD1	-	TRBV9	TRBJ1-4	CASSQTGVYEKLFF	TGTGCCAGCAGCCAAACAGGGGTATATGAAAAACTGTTTTTT
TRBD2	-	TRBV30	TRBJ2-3	CAWSAGLADTDTQYF	TGTGCCTGGAGTGCCGGACTAGCGGACACAGATACGCAGTATTTT
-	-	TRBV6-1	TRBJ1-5	CASSEGGSALGGRPQHF	TGTGCCAGCAGTGAAGGCGGCAGTGCCCTTGGAGGTAGGCCCCAGCATTTT
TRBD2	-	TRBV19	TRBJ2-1	CASSGQRGGNSYNEQFF	TGTGCCAGTAGTGGACAGCGGGGGGGCAACTCCTACAATGAGCAGTTCTTC
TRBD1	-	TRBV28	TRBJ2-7	CASSFLVQGVGFGNEQYF	TGTGCCAGCAGTTTTCTTGTACAGGGGGTCGGCTTCGGGAACGAGCAGTACTTC
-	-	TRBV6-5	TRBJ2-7	CASSYQVAGSYEQYF	TGTGCCAGCAGTTATCAGGTCGCGGGATCCTACGAGCAGTACTTC
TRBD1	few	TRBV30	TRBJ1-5	CAWARGLSNQPQHF	TGTGCCTGGGCGAGGGGGCTGAGCAATCAGCCCCAGCATTTT
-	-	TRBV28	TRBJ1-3	CACSTGNSGNTIYF	TGTGCCTGCTCGACAGGTAACTCTGGAAACACCATATATTTT
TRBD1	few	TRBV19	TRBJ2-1	CASSPHPGQGRNEQFF	TGTGCCAGTAGTCCGCATCCGGGACAGGGAAGGAATGAGCAGTTCTTC
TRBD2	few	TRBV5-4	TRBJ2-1	CASTLGGLANYNEQFF	TGTGCCAGCACCCTGGGGGGACTAGCTAATTACAATGAGCAGTTCTTC
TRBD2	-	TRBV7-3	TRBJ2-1	CASSFVAGTTYNEQFF	TGTGCCAGCAGCTTTGTCGCGGGGACTACGTACAATGAGCAGTTCTTC
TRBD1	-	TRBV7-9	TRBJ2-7	CASRSTGGGEQYF	TGTGCCAGCAGATCCACAGGGGGAGGCGAGCAGTACTTC
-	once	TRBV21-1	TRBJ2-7	CASNTRYYEQYF	TGTGCCAGCAATACCAGGTACTACGAGCAGTACTTC
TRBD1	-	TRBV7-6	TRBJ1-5	CASSAGTASQPQHF	TGTGCCAGCAGCGCCGGGACAGCTTCTCAGCCCCAGCATTTT
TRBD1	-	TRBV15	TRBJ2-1	CATSRRTGLYNEQFF	TGTGCCACCAGCAGGAGGACAGGGTTGTACAATGAGCAGTTCTTC
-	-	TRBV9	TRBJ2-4	CASSVEGGGGDIQYF	TGTGCCAGCAGCGTAGAGGGTGGTGGAGGGGACATTCAGTACTTC
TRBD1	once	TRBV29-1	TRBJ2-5	CSVREGQGETQYF	TGCAGCGTTCGGGAAGGACAGGGAGAGACCCAGTACTTC
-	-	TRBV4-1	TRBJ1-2	CASSQASRLGQPDYGYTF	TGCGCCAGCAGCCAAGCTTCTCGGCTTGGACAACCGGACTATGGCTACACCTTC
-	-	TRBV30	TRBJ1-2	CAWKSRMDYGYTF	TGTGCCTGGAAGAGTAGAATGGACTATGGCTACACCTTC
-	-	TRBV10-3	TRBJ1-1	CAISESRGNTEAFF	TGTGCCATCAGTGAGTCTAGGGGGAACACTGAAGCTTTCTTT
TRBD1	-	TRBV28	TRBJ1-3	CASRKGTGYLSGNTIYF	TGTGCCAGCAGAAAAGGGACAGGCTATCTCTCTGGAAACACCATATATTTT
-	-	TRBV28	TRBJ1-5	CASSPGPRVWQPQHF	TGTGCCAGCAGTCCAGGGCCCCGTGTTTGGCAGCCCCAGCATTTT
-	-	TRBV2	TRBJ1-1	CASSDPAGMNTEAFF	TGTGCCAGCAGTGACCCGGCAGGGATGAACACTGAAGCTTTCTTT
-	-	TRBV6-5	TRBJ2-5	CASGNGGETQYF	TGTGCCAGCGGTAACGGGGGAGAGACCCAGTACTTC
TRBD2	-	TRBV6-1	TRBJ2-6	CASSERPGGYSGANVLTF	TGTGCCAGCAGTGAACGACCGGGGGGATACTCTGGGGCCAACGTCCTGACTTTC
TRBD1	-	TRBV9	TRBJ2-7	CASSVGPGGNEQYF	TGTGCCAGCAGCGTGGGACCAGGGGGCAATGAGCAGTACTTC
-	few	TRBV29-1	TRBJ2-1	CSVEVVTEQFF	TGCAGCGTTGAGGTAGTCACTGAGCAGTTCTTC
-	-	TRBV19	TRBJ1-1	CASSIELQGDEAFF	TGTGCCAGTAGTATTGAATTACAGGGAGATGAAGCTTTCTTT
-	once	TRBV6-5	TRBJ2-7	CASSQDIYEQYF	TGTGCCAGCAGCCAAGACATCTACGAGCAGTACTTC
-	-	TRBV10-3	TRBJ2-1	CAISPGSSAGLNEQFF	TGTGCCATCAGCCCCGGATCTAGCGCGGGCCTCAATGAGCAGTTCTTC
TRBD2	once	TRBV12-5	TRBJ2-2	CASGQGLAWNTGELFF	TGTGCTAGTGGCCAAGGACTAGCGTGGAACACCGGGGAGCTGTTTTTT
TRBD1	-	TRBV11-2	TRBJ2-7	CASSSLGTDSYEQYF	TGTGCCAGCAGCTCACTCGGGACAGACTCCTACGAGCAGTACTTC
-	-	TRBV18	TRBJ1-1	CASSPREWDTEAFF	TGTGCCAGCTCACCACGGGAGTGGGACACTGAAGCTTTCTTT
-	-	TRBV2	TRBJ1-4	CASSVYSGARGEKLFF	TGTGCCAGCAGTGTCTACTCAGGGGCGAGGGGCGAAAAACTGTTTTTT
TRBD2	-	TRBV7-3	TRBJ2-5	CASSLSSGMAETQYF	TGTGCCAGCAGCTTATCTAGCGGGATGGCAGAGACCCAGTACTTC
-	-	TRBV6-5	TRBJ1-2	CASSYSKGGYGYTF	TGTGCCAGCAGTTACTCGAAAGGGGGCTATGGCTACACCTTC
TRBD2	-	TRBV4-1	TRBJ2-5	CASSPRGGGETQYF	TGCGCCAGCAGCCCGCGGGGGGGCGGCGAGACCCAGTACTTC
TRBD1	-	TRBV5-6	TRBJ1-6	CASSLPGGASDSPLHF	TGTGCCAGCAGCCTGCCAGGGGGCGCTTCGGATTCACCCCTCCACTTT